The 30 T cell receptor beta chains below were found in one sample sequenced in a study of T cells in Graves' hyperthyroidism and ophthalmopathy. TCR beta CDR3 regions were amplified from RNA transcripts. In the first-round RT-PCR of the TCR CDR3, the HTBI primer set was used. TCRdb re-analysed the multiplex PCR reads in MiXCR, keeping a single row per CDR3 protein. Counted here are some 270,000 distinct CDR3 sequences, 13% occurring once; the ten biggest clones make up about 8%. Sequenced: blood. Receptors were obtained from a woman aged 25 to 39 with Graves' hyperthyroidism that later progressed to Graves' ophthalmopathy.

Many counts were recorded for this clonotype. The chain recombines TRBV12-5 with TRBJ2-1; TRBD2 matches 10 bases. Germline V gene lookup returns CDR1 LGHNT and CDR2 FRNRAP. This CDR3 is built from 15 residues. J gave up 5 bases and V 1 base, and 2 bases lay outside the gene matches. The CDR3 region is CASGLGLAGNNEQFF. The CDR3 DNA is TGTGCTAGTGGTTTGGGACTAGCGGGCAACAATGAGCAGTTCTTC.

This clonotype was recorded many times. The chain carries TRBV11-2 and TRBJ2-1; the match to TRBD2 covers 7 bases. The germline V gene encodes CDR1 SGHAT and CDR2 FQNNGV. CDR3 length: 15 residues. V shed 1 base and J 0 bases; nucleotides not matched to a gene: 0. The CDR3 nucleotides are TGTGCCAGCAGCTTAGGACTAGCCTCCTACAATGAGCAGTTCTTC. It encodes CASSLGLASYNEQFF. Drawing the rest from reference TRBV11-2 and TRBJ2-1, the complete variable domain is EAGVAQSPRYKIIEKRQSVAFWCNPISGHATLYWYQQILGQGPKLLIQFQNNGVVDDSQLPKDRFSAERLKGVDSTLKIQPAKLEDSAVYLCASSLGLASYNEQFFGPGTRLTVL.

This clonotype turned up a few times. This rearrangement joins TRBV5-8 to TRBJ2-3, with 9 bases aligning to TRBD2. Germline CDR1 and CDR2: SGHTS and YDEGEE. Germline trimming cut 3 bases from V and 6 bases from J; bases unmatched to any gene: 17. The CDR3 has 18 amino acids. This chain's CDR3 is CASSSIKIVAGERDTQYF. CDR3 DNA: TGTGCCAGCAGCTCAATAAAAATAGTAGCGGGAGAGCGCGATACGCAGTATTTT. Full variable domain (outside the CDR3, taken from reference TRBV5-8 and TRBJ2-3): EAGVTQSPTHLIKTRGQQATLRCSPISGHTSVYWYQQALGLGLQFLLWYDEGEERNRGNFPPRFSGRQFPNYSSELNVNALELEDSALYLCASSSIKIVAGERDTQYFGPGTRLTVL.

A note on this clonotype: This may arise from a read error, as a much more abundant clone is one base away. The chain joins TRBV20-1 to TRBJ1-1, with TRBD1 matching 7 bases. V was pared by 6 bases and J by 1 base, with 8 bases of the junction left unmatched. Germline V gene sequence: CDR1 DFQATT, CDR2 SNEGSKA (reference sequence). CDR3 length: 14 amino acids. The DNA for the CDR3 is TGCAGTGCCACCCTGACAGGGACGAACACTGAAGCTTTCTTT. It yields the protein CSATLTGTNTEAFF.

This clonotype was counted ten times or more. The chain recombines TRBV29-1 with TRBJ2-5; no clear D gene. V lost 7 bases and J 3 bases, leaving 9 bases between the germline ends. Germline lookup yields CDR1 SQVTM and CDR2 ANQGSEA. The CDR3 is 11 amino acids. The CDR3 DNA is TGCAGCGCCCGACTGGAAGAGACCCAGTACTTC. Translated, it gives CSARLEETQYF.

At least ten counts were recorded for this clonotype. The V gene is TRBV28, the J gene TRBJ2-5, with 7 bases fitting TRBD1. With V trimmed by 7 bases and J by 5 bases, 19 bases remained unmatched. CDR3 length equals 17 residues. CDR1 and CDR2 (germline): MDHEN, SYDVKM. CDR3 nucleotide sequence: TGTGCCAGCACCTCACGGTGGGCAGGGGGTTACCGGGAGACCCAGTACTTC. Translation: CASTSRWAGGYRETQYF.

Written as DNA, the CDR3 is TGTGCCAGCAGCGTAATTTCAGGAAACACCATATATTTT. It codes for CASSVISGNTIYF. The genes are TRBV9 and TRBJ1-3; no definite D call. There are 13 residues in the CDR3. V lost 1 base and J lost 4, with 6 bases in between. In germline, CDR1 is SGDLS, CDR2 YYNGEE.

This clonotype turned up a few times. The chain carries TRBV4-1 and TRBJ1-5, with D hard to call. The V gene lost 7 bases and the J gene lost 0 bases, with 16 bases spanning the gap. Germline-derived CDR1 and CDR2 are MGHRA and YSYEKL. The CDR3 loop spans 16 amino acids. The CDR3 is CASTPAAGYSNQPQHF. As DNA, the CDR3 is TGCGCCAGCACCCCCGCGGCGGGGTATAGCAATCAGCCCCAGCATTTT.

The CDR3 reads CAWRGGTGSTGELFF. CDR3 bases: TGTGCCTGGAGGGGGGGGACAGGGAGCACCGGGGAGCTGTTTTTT. The chain has TRBV30 and TRBJ2-2; 9 bases are shared with TRBD1. In germline, CDR1 is GTSNPN, CDR2 SVGIG (reference sequence). The length of the CDR3 is 15 residues. V trimming: 3 bases; J trimming: 4 bases; junction bases outside the gene matches: 6.

In its sample, this clonotype was seen many times. CDR3 in DNA: TGTGCCAGCAGCCCACCGGGACTGCCTAATTCACCCCTCCACTTT. Its translation: CASSPPGLPNSPLHF. This rearrangement joins TRBV7-9 to TRBJ1-6; D is possibly TRBD1 (5 bases). The CDR3 length is 15 residues. With 5 bases removed from V and 6 bases from J, the gap between germline ends came to 14 bases. Germline assignment: CDR1 SEHNR and CDR2 FQNEAQ (reference sequence).

This clonotype was seen at least ten times. The rearrangement links TRBV7-2 to TRBJ2-7; 13 nucleotides align to TRBD2. The CDR3 spans 15 residues. V lost 5 bases and J lost 6; bases outside the gene matches: 7. Germline CDR1 and CDR2: SGHTA and FQGNSA. CDR3 region: CASSEGLAGSGEQYF. The CDR3 DNA sequence: TGTGCCAGCAGCGAGGGACTAGCGGGATCCGGCGAGCAGTACTTC.

This clonotype was detected ten times or more. V is TRBV9 and J is TRBJ1-4; TRBD1 agrees at 10 bases. The J segment lost 7 bases and the V segment lost 5 bases, leaving 5 bases of the junction unmatched. The germline gives CDR1 SGDLS, CDR2 YYNGEE. The CDR3 covers 14 residues. CDR3 nucleotides: TGTGCCAGCAGTGAGGGACAGGGGACTGAAAAACTGTTTTTT. The encoded protein is CASSEGQGTEKLFF.

This clonotype was seen repeatedly, ten times or more. This chain joins TRBV7-2 and TRBJ2-5; no reliable D call. Germline V CDR1 and CDR2: SGHTA, FQGNSA. This CDR3 region has 14 residues. V was pared by 0 bases and J by 0 bases, with 5 bases between. CDR3 loop: CASSLAADQETQYF. In DNA, the CDR3 is TGTGCCAGCAGCTTAGCTGCGGACCAAGAGACCCAGTACTTC. The whole variable domain, remainder taken from reference TRBV7-2 and TRBJ2-5, is GAGVSQSPSNKVTEKGKDVELRCDPISGHTALYWYRQSLGQGLEFLIYFQGNSAPDKSGLPSDRFSAERTGGSVSTLTIQRTQQEDSAVYLCASSLAADQETQYFGPGTRLLVL.

This clonotype occurred once. The chain employs TRBV5-4 and TRBJ2-1; D unresolved. V was clipped by 4 bases and J by 8 bases, with 16 bases between them. CDR1 and CDR2 (germline): SGHNT, YYREEE (reference sequence). This CDR3 has 14 amino acids. In nucleotides, the CDR3 is TGTGCCAGCAGCCTCCTGGGCCCCATCGATGAGCAGTTCTTC. The encoded protein is CASSLLGPIDEQFF.

This clonotype was seen a handful of times. This sequence joins TRBV6-1 and TRBJ1-3; TRBD1 might be the D (6 bases). The germline CDR1 and CDR2 sequences are MNHNS and SASEGT. The CDR3 is 13 residues long. The V gene lost 5 bases and the J gene lost 6 bases, with 11 bases spanning the gap. CDR3 coding DNA: TGTGCCAGCAGTCCACAGGGATTAAACACCATATATTTT. Encoded protein: CASSPQGLNTIYF.

This clonotype has ten or more counts. This chain links TRBV7-8 with TRBJ1-5, with 8 nucleotides matching TRBD1. The CDR3 covers 16 residues. Trimming cost V 4 bases and J 9 bases; bases outside gene matches: 14. From germline, CDR1 is SGHVS and CDR2 FQNEAQ. The CDR3, as DNA: TGTGCCAGCAGCTCTGGGGGGGGACAGGCTAAAAGGCCCCAGCATTTT. This sequence encodes CASSSGGGQAKRPQHF. The whole variable domain, filled in from reference TRBV7-8 and TRBJ1-5, reads GAGVSQSPRYKVAKRGQDVALRCDPISGHVSLFWYQQALGQGPEFLTYFQNEAQLDKSGLPSDRFFAERPEGSVSTLKIQRTQQEDSAVYLCASSSGGGQAKRPQHFGDGTRLSIL.

This clonotype was found many times. The V gene is TRBV20-1, the J gene TRBJ2-7, with D possibly TRBD1 on 5 matching bases. Trimming shortened V by 6 bases and J by 2 bases, and 17 bases separated the two germline ends. CDR1 DFQATT and CDR2 SNEGSKA come from the germline V gene (reference sequence). CDR3 size: 14 residues. The CDR3 nucleotides read TGCAGTGCGCCCTCGGACACCTCTCCCTACGAGCAGTACTTC. It is translated as CSAPSDTSPYEQYF.

This clonotype was detected ten times or more. V and J are TRBV10-3 and TRBJ2-2; D not certain. Deletions cut 0 bases from V and 4 bases from J, with 9 bases between. Germline CDR1 ENHRY, CDR2 SYGVKD. This CDR3 contains 15 residues. In DNA, the CDR3 is TGTGCCATCAGTGAGTCCATTGAGTTCACCGGGGAGCTGTTTTTT. Encoded protein: CAISESIEFTGELFF.

This clonotype has ten or more counts. The V call is TRBV24-1, the J call TRBJ1-2; D unclear. The germline V gene encodes CDR1 KGHDR and CDR2 SFDVKD. The germline V and J ends were trimmed by 1 base and 8 bases, with 10 bases remaining between them. The CDR3 runs 13 residues. CDR3 DNA: TGTGCCACCAGTGATTTCGGAGGGAGAGGCTACACCTTC. Residues: CATSDFGGRGYTF.

This clonotype was observed a single time. This chain links TRBV11-2 with TRBJ2-7; the match to TRBD2 covers 9 bases. The length of the CDR3 is 20 residues. Germline CDR1 reads SGHAT; CDR2 reads FQNNGV. V dropped 1 base and J dropped 1; count of bases not matched to a gene: 17. The CDR3 nucleotides read TGTGCCAGCAGCTTAGTGGCGCTAGCGGGGCGCCTACGGAGTTCCTACGAGCAGTACTTC. It translates to CASSLVALAGRLRSSYEQYF.

This clonotype has a count of ten or more. V gene TRBV27 combines with J gene TRBJ2-7, with a weak D call TRBD1 (5 bases). V was pared by 0 bases and J by 4 bases, with 10 bases between. The CDR3 is 14 amino acids. CDR1 and CDR2 from the germline V gene are MNHEY and SMNVEV (reference sequence). The CDR3 region is CASSLSLAGYEQYF. In DNA form, the CDR3 reads TGTGCCAGCAGTTTATCGCTCGCAGGGTACGAGCAGTACTTC.

This chain connects TRBV11-2 to TRBJ1-2, with D perhaps TRBD1 (5 bases). Germline V lookup: CDR1 SGHAT, CDR2 FQNNGV. The CDR3 contains 18 residues. Trimming removed 6 bases from V and 4 bases from J, with 27 bases in between. The CDR3 DNA follows: TGTGCCAGCAGTCAACCGTCCGGGACCCTTGGGCAGGGCTATGGCTACACCTTC. Protein: CASSQPSGTLGQGYGYTF.

This clonotype occurred many times. The chain is built from TRBV3-1 and TRBJ1-2, with D possibly being TRBD1 (6 bases). The CDR3 contains 13 residues. Trimming removed 4 bases at V and 9 bases at J, with 15 bases between. Germline V lookup: CDR1 LGHDT, CDR2 YNNKEL (reference sequence). CDR3 DNA: TGTGCCAGCAGCCTACAGGGCGAGGGAAGCTACACCTTC. The encoded protein is CASSLQGEGSYTF.

This clonotype was detected ten times or more. The chain joins TRBV20-1 to TRBJ1-1, with D possibly being TRBD1 (5 bases). The V gene lost 3 bases and the J gene lost 4 bases, with 9 bases spanning the gap. Germline lookup yields CDR1 DFQATT and CDR2 SNEGSKA (reference sequence). The CDR3 spans 12 residues. The CDR3 sequence is CSASRGGTEAFF. In DNA form, the CDR3 reads TGCAGTGCTAGTCGGGGGGGCACTGAAGCTTTCTTT.

This clonotype was observed many times. CDR3 protein: CASRSGTERSGLFF. For the CDR3, the DNA is TGTGCCAGCAGGTCCGGGACGGAACGCTCAGGACTGTTTTTT. The chain couples TRBV6-1 to TRBJ1-4; D is perhaps TRBD1 (5 bases). With 6 bases removed from V and 13 bases from J, the gap between germline ends came to 21 bases. The CDR3 runs 14 residues. CDR1 MNHNS and CDR2 SASEGT come from the germline V gene.

The J gene is TRBJ1-5, the V gene TRBV7-8; D may be TRBD1 (5 bases). The V end lost 0 bases, the J end lost 11 bases, and 8 bases lay between the germline ends. Germline V gene data show CDR1 as SGHVS and CDR2 as FQNEAQ. This CDR3 is 12 amino acids long. CDR3 DNA sequence: TGTGCCAGCAGCTTAGCCGGGGGGTCCCAGCATTTT. Protein sequence: CASSLAGGSQHF.

This clonotype was recorded at least ten times. The chain has TRBV7-2 and TRBJ2-4; 11 positions agree with TRBD1. The CDR3 consists of 17 residues. J was trimmed by 0 bases and V by 1 base; bases with no gene match: 2. Looked up from germline, CDR1 is SGHTA and CDR2 is FQGNSA. CDR3 nucleotides: TGTGCCAGCAGCTTAGATGGGACAGGGGGAGCCAAAAACATTCAGTACTTC. It codes for CASSLDGTGGAKNIQYF.

This clonotype was counted at least ten times. J is TRBJ1-5 and V is TRBV27; weak D call: TRBD1 (5 bases). Trimming removed 6 bases at V and 4 bases at J, with 16 bases between. The CDR3 sequence is 15 residues long. Looked up from germline, CDR1 is MNHEY and CDR2 is SMNVEV (reference sequence). CDR3 loop: CASRGSGGRNQPQHF. In nucleotides, the CDR3 is TGTGCCAGCAGAGGGAGTGGGGGACGAAATCAGCCCCAGCATTTT.

V is TRBV6-5 and J is TRBJ2-5; unclear D gene. V shed 4 bases and J shed 5 bases, with 11 bases lying between them. The germline gives CDR1 MNHEY, CDR2 SVGAGI. The CDR3 totals 13 residues. The CDR3 sequence: CASSLGYRETQYF. CDR3 DNA: TGTGCCAGCAGTTTAGGCTACCGGGAGACCCAGTACTTC.

This clonotype was seen many times. CDR3 sequence (DNA): TGCGCCAGCAGAATACAGGGGACTGAAGCTTTCTTT. It translates to CASRIQGTEAFF. This chain joins TRBV5-1 and TRBJ1-1, with TRBD1 identical over 7 bases. Germline trimming cut 5 bases from V and 5 bases from J; bases unmatched to any gene: 3. The germline gives CDR1 SGHRS, CDR2 YFSETQ. The CDR3 has 12 residues.